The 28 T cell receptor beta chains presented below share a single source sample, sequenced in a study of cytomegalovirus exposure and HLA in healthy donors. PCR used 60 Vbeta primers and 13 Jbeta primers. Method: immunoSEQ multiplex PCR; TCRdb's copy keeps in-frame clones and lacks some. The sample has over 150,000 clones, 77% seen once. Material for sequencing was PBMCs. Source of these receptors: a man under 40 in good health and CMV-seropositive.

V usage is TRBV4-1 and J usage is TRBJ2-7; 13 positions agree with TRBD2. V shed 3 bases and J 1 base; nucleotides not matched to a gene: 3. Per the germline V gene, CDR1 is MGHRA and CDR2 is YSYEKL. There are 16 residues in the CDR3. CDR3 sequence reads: CASSHPGLAGSYEQYF. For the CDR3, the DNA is TGCGCCAGCAGCCACCCGGGACTAGCGGGATCCTACGAGCAGTACTTC.

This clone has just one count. CDR3 DNA sequence: TGTGCCAGCAGCACGGGGGGGCTCCATAACACCGGGGAGCTGTTTTTT. It yields the protein CASSTGGLHNTGELFF. The V gene is TRBV7-9, the J gene TRBJ2-2, with 8 bases identical to TRBD2. Germline CDR1 reads SEHNR; CDR2 reads FQNEAQ (reference sequence). V was pared by 5 bases and J by 2 bases, with 7 bases of the junction left unmatched. This CDR3 has 16 amino acids. The full variable domain, in which reference TRBV7-9 and TRBJ2-2 provide the parts outside the CDR3, is DTGVSQNPRHKITKRGQNVTFRCDPISEHNRLYWYRQTLGQGPEFLTYFQNEAQLEKSRLLSDRFSAERPKGSFSTLEIQRTEQGDSAMYLCASSTGGLHNTGELFFGEGSRLTVL.

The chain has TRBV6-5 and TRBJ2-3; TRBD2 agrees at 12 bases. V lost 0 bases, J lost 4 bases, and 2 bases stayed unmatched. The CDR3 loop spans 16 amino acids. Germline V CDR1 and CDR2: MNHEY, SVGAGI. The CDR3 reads CASSYSTSGGSDTQYF. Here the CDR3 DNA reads TGTGCCAGCAGTTACTCGACTAGCGGGGGATCAGATACGCAGTATTTT.

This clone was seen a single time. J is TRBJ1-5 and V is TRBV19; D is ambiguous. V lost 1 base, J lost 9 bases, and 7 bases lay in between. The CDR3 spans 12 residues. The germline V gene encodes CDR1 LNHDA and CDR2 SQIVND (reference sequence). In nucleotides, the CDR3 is TGTGCCAGTAGTATAGCCCCCGGGCCCCAGCATTTT. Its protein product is CASSIAPGPQHF.

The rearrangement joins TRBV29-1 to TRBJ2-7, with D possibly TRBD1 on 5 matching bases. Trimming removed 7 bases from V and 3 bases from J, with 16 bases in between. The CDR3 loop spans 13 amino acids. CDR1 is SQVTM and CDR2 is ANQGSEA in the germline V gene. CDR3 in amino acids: CSATGNVVYEQYF. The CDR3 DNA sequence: TGCAGCGCTACAGGAAACGTCGTCTACGAGCAGTACTTC.

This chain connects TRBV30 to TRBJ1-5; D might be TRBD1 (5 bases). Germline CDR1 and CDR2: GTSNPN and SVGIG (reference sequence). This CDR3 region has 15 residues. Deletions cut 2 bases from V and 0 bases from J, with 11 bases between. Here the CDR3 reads CAWSQDSYSNQPQHF. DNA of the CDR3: TGTGCCTGGAGTCAAGACAGTTATAGCAATCAGCCCCAGCATTTT.

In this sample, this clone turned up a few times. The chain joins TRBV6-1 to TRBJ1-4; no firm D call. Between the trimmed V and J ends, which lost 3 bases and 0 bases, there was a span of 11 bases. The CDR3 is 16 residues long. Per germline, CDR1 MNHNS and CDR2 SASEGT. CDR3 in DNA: TGTGCCAGCAGTGAGATTGGGAGTGCAACTAATGAAAAACTGTTTTTT. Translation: CASSEIGSATNEKLFF.

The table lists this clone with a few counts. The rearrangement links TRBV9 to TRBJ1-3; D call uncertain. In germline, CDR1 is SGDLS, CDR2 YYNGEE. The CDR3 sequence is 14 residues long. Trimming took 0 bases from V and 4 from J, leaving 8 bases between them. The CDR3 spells CASSVDGAGNTIYF. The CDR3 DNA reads TGTGCCAGCAGCGTAGATGGAGCCGGAAACACCATATATTTT.

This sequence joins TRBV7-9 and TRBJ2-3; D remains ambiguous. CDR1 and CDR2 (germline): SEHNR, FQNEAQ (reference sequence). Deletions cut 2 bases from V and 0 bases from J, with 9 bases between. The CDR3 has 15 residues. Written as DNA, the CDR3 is TGTGCCAGCAGCTTAATTAAGACTAGCACAGATACGCAGTATTTT. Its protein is CASSLIKTSTDTQYF.

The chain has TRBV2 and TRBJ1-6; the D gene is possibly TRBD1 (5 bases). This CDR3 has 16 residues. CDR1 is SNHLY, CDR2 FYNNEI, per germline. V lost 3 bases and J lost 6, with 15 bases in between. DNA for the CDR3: TGTGCCAGCAGTGAGGGGTGGGGACTGGCTAATTCACCCCTCCACTTT. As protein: CASSEGWGLANSPLHF.

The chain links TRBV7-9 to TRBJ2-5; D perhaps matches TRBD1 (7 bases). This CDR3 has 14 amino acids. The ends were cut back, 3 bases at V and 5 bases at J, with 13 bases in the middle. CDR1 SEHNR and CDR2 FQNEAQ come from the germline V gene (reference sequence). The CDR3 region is CASSLEGASETQYF. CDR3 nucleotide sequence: TGTGCCAGCAGCTTGGAGGGGGCTTCGGAGACCCAGTACTTC.

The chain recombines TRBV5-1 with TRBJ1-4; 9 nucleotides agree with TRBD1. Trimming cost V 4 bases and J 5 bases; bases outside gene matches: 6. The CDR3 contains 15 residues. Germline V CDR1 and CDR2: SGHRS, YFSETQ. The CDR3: CASSPGTGPNEKLFF. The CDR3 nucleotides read TGCGCCAGCAGCCCGGGGACAGGGCCAAATGAAAAACTGTTTTTT. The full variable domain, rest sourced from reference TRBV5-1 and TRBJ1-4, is KAGVTQTPRYLIKTRGQQVTLSCSPISGHRSVSWYQQTPGQGLQFLFEYFSETQRNKGNFPGRFSGRQFSNSRSEMNVSTLELGDSALYLCASSPGTGPNEKLFFGSGTQLSVL.

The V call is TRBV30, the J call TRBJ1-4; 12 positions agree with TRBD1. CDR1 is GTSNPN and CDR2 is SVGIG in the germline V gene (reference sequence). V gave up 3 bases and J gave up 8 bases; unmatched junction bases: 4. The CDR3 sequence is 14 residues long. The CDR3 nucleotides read TGTGCCTGGAGCCCCGGGACAGGGGGCGAAAAACTGTTTTTT. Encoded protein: CAWSPGTGGEKLFF.

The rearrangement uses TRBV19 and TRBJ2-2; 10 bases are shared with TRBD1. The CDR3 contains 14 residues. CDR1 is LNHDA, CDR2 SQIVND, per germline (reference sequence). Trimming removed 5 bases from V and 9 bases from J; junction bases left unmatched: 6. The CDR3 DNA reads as TGTGCCAGTAGTCTCGACAGGGGGCTAAGGGAGCTGTTTTTT. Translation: CASSLDRGLRELFF.

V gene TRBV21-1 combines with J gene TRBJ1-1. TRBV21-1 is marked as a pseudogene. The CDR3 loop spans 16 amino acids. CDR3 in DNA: TGTGCCAGCAGCAAAACTAGGCGGACCTTGAACACTGAAGCTTTCTTT. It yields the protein CASSKTRRTLNTEAFF.

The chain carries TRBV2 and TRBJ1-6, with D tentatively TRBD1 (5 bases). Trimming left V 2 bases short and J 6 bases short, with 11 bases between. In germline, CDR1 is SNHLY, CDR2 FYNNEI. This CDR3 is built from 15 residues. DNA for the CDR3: TGTGCCAGCAGTGAAAAGGGGCTCTCTAATTCACCCCTCCACTTT. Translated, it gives CASSEKGLSNSPLHF.

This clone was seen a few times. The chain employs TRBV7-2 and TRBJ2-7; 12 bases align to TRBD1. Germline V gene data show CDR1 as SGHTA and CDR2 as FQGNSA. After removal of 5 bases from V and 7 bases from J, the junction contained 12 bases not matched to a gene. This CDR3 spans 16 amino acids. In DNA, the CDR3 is TGTGCCAGCAGCCTAGGTTTTGGGACAGGGGGCGGTGAGCAGTACTTC. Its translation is CASSLGFGTGGGEQYF.

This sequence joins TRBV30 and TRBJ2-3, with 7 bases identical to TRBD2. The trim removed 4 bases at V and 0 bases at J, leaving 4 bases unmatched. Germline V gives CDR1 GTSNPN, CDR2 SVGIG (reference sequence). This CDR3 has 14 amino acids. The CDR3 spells CAWNSGLSTDTQYF. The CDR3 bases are TGTGCCTGGAATAGCGGGCTTAGCACAGATACGCAGTATTTT.

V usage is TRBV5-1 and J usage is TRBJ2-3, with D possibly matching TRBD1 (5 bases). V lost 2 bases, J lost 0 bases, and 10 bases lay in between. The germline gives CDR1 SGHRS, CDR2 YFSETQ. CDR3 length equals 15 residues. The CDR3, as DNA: TGCGCCAGCAGCTTTACAGGACCTAGCACAGATACGCAGTATTTT. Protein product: CASSFTGPSTDTQYF.

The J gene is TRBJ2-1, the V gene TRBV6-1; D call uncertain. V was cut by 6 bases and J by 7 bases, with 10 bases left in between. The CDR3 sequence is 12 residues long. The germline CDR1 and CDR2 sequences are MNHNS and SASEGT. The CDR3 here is CASRSPGNEQFF. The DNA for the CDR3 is TGTGCCAGCAGGTCCCCCGGGAATGAGCAGTTCTTC.

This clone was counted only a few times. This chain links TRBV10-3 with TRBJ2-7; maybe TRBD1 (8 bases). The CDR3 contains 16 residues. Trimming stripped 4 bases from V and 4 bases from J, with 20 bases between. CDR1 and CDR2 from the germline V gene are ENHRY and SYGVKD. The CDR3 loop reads CAISGGQGGGQYEQYF. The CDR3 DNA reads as TGTGCCATCAGTGGCGGACAGGGAGGGGGGCAATACGAGCAGTACTTC.

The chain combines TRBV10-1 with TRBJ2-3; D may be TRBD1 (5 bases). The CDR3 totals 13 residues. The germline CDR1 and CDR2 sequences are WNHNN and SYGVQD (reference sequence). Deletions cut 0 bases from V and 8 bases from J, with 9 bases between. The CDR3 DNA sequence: TGCGCCAGCAGTGAGTCGTGGGGCAGTACGCAGTATTTT. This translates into CASSESWGSTQYF.

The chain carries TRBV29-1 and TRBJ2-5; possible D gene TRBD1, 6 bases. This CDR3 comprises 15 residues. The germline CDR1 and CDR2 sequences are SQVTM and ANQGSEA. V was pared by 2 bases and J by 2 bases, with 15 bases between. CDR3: CSVEWSPGVQETQYF. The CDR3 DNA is TGCAGCGTTGAATGGTCCCCAGGGGTACAAGAGACCCAGTACTTC.

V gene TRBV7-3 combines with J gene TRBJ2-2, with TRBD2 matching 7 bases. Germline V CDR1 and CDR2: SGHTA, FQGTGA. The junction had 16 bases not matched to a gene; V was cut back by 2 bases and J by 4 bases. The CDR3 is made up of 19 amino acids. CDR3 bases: TGTGCCAGCAGCTTAGTCAGTCTCCGGGGGGATCCGAGCACCGGGGAGCTGTTTTTT. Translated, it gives CASSLVSLRGDPSTGELFF.

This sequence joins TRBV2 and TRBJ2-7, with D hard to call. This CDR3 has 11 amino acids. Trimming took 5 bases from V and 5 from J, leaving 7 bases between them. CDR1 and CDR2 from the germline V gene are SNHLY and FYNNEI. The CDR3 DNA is TGTGCCAGCAGTTCCCCTGACGAGCAGTACTTC. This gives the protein CASSSPDEQYF. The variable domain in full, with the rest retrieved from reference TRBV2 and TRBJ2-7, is EPEVTQTPSHQVTQMGQEVILRCVPISNHLYFYWYRQILGQKVEFLVSFYNNEISEKSEIFDDQFSVERPDGSNFTLKIRSTKLEDSAMYFCASSSPDEQYFGPGTRLTVT.

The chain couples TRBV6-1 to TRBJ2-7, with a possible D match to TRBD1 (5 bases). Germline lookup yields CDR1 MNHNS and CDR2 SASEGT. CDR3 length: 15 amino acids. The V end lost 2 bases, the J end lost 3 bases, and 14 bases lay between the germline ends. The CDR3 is CASSEQGKVVYEQYF. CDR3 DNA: TGTGCCAGCAGTGAACAGGGTAAGGTTGTCTACGAGCAGTACTTC.

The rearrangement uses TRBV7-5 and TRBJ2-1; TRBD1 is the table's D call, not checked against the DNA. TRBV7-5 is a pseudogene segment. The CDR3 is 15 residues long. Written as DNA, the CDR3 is TGTGTCAGAAGCTTAGGGGGGCAGGGGTGGAATGAGCAGTTCTTC. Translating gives CVRSLGGQGWNEQFF.

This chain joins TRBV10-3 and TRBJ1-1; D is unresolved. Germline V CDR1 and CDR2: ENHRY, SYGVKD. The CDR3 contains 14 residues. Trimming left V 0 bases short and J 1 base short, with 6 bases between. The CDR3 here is CAISESGRNTEAFF. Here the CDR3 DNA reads TGTGCCATCAGTGAGTCTGGCAGGAACACTGAAGCTTTCTTT.